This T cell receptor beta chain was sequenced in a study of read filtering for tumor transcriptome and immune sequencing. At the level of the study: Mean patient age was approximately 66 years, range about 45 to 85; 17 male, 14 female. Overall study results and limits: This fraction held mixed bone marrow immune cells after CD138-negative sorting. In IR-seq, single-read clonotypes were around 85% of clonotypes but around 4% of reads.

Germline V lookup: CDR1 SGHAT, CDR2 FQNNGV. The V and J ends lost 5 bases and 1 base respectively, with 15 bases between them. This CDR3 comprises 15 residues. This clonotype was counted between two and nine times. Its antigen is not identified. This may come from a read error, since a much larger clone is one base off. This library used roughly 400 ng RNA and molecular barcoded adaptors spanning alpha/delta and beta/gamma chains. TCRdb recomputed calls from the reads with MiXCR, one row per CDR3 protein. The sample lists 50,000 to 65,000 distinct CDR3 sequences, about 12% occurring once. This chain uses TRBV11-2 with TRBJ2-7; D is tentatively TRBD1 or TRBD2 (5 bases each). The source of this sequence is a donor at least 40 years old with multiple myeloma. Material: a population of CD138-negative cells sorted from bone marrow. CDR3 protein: CASSQRAGWSYEQYV. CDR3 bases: TGTGCCAGCAGCCAGAGGGCAGGGTGGTCCTACGAGCAGTACGTC.